A single TCR beta chain is shown here with its context. This record belongs to a study of identical twins. MiXCR, run by TCRdb on the 5' RACE reads, gives a single entry per CDR3 protein. This table holds 1.5 million to 2 million distinct CDR3 sequences, under 35% found once. Germline-derived CDR1 and CDR2 are MDHEN and SYDVKM. This CDR3 is built from 20 residues. V shed 3 bases and J 3 bases; nucleotides not matched to a gene: 21. Specimen: cord blood. The J gene is TRBJ2-3, the V gene TRBV28; the match to TRBD2 covers 7 bases. The clonotype comes from a newborn girl in good health. The CDR3 is CASSFPKGRERPGGTDTQYF. CDR3 nucleotides: TGTGCCAGCAGTTTTCCCAAAGGCCGTGAACGGCCCGGGGGGACAGATACGCAGTATTTT.